The 5 T cell receptor beta chains below come from one sample, sequenced in a study of identical twins. Via MiXCR, TCRdb re-called the 5' RACE reads, giving one row per CDR3 protein. Here the sample spans under 350,000 distinct CDR3 sequences, roughly 10% being singletons. The same data also went into a second study, on yellow fever vaccine responses in identical twins.

Sequencing input: CD8+ T cells sorted from blood. These receptors were obtained from a woman aged 18-29 years in good health.

The chain combines TRBV29-1 with TRBJ2-1; TRBD1 or TRBD2 may be the D gene (5 bases each). The germline V and J ends were trimmed by 1 base and 0 bases, with 16 bases remaining between them. Per the germline V gene, CDR1 is SQVTM and CDR2 is ANQGSEA. This CDR3 has 17 amino acids. In nucleotides, the CDR3 is TGCAGCGTTGAAGGGGTCGGGGCCCCAAGCTCCTACAATGAGCAGTTCTTC. Translated, it gives CSVEGVGAPSSYNEQFF.

This clonotype has at least ten counts. CDR3 DNA: TGTGCCAGCAGTTTCCCGCTCGCGAGCTCCTACAATGAGCAGTTCTTC. Translation: CASSFPLASSYNEQFF. V is TRBV12-3 or TRBV12-4 and J is TRBJ2-1; D is ambiguous. The CDR3 contains 16 residues. V was cut by 3 bases and J by 0 bases, with 12 bases left in between.

This clonotype has at least ten counts. The CDR3 is CASRGLAGGTYNEQFF. The CDR3, as DNA: TGCGCCAGCAGGGGACTAGCGGGGGGGACATACAATGAGCAGTTCTTC. The chain has TRBV10-2 and TRBJ2-1; 16 bases align to TRBD2. The CDR3 length is 16 residues. CDR1 and CDR2 from the germline V gene are WSHSY and SAAADI. Trimming took 6 bases from V and 4 from J; bases not matched to a gene: 3.

The sample holds many counts of this clonotype. The chain carries TRBV12-3 or TRBV12-4 and TRBJ2-7, with D possibly being TRBD1 (6 bases). CDR3 size: 15 residues. V was clipped by 3 bases and J by 0 bases, with 12 bases between them. The CDR3 region has the DNA TGTGCCAGCAGTTTCCAGGGGCGCGACTCCTACGAGCAGTACTTC. Residues: CASSFQGRDSYEQYF.

The rearrangement uses TRBV6-5 and TRBJ1-1; no firm D call. Germline CDR1 MNHEY, CDR2 SVGAGI. The CDR3 runs 15 residues. Trimming removed 3 bases at V and 1 base at J, with 12 bases between. The CDR3 spells CASSYNGDSNTEAFF. Written as DNA, the CDR3 is TGTGCCAGCAGTTATAACGGGGATTCGAACACTGAAGCTTTCTTT.